The clone carrying this TCR beta chain has only one observation. How the authors handled the data: Quantification of nucleated cells was approximated via reference gene primer amplification. The repertoire was sequenced with immunoSEQ multiplex PCR; TCRdb's copy has only in-frame clones and lacks some. Clone size and V and J calls were adopted from that table, with D and trimming inferred from the DNA. The repertoire holds roughly 60,000 clones, about 80% seen once, with 3.5% in the top ten. The record originates from a study of blood T cell repertoires in COVID-19. Study overall: Samples taken during acute and convalescent COVID-19 were collected in the United States, Italy and Spain. The analysed material was cDNA or gDNA that came from T cells, B-cell-depleted T cells, or PBMCs.

This receptor was obtained from a man in his sixties with acute or convalescent COVID-19. Sequenced input: peripheral blood.

For the CDR3, the DNA is TGTGCCAGCAGCCCCGGTCTGATATCCAATGAGCAGTTCTTC. Translation gives CASSPGLISNEQFF. This rearrangement joins TRBV9 to TRBJ2-1; D unresolved. This CDR3 spans 14 amino acids. Trimming cost V 4 bases and J 6 bases, with 14 bases left between them. Germline V CDR1 and CDR2: SGDLS, YYNGEE.